This entry concerns a single TCR beta chain. Its antigen is currently unknown. The CDR3 is 14 residues long. Germline loops: CDR1 SGHRS, CDR2 YFSETQ. V gave up 2 bases and J gave up 8 bases, with 16 bases separating them. Via MiXCR, TCRdb re-called the 5' RACE reads, giving one row per CDR3 protein. The table has around 530,000 distinct CDR3 sequences, 13% to 15% seen once. The entry originates in a study of identical twins. Study-wide points: Cord blood beta clonotypes present at high abundance carried fewer insertions; no such pattern appeared in memory repertoires. When twins shared out-of-frame alpha sequences, those sequences had excess low generation probability.

The data also belong to a second study, concerning yellow fever vaccine responses in identical twins. From that second work: In identical twins, vaccine T cell responses appeared partly shared and partly individual.

This TCR was recovered from a woman younger than 30 in good health. The J gene is TRBJ1-2, the V gene TRBV5-1, with a possible D match to TRBD1 (5 bases). The source material was CD4+ T cells sorted from blood. DNA of the CDR3: TGCGCCAGCAGCTTTACCTCGGACGGGGCCGGCTACACCTTC. It codes for CASSFTSDGAGYTF. Filled out from reference TRBV5-1 and TRBJ1-2, the complete variable domain reads KAGVTQTPRYLIKTRGQQVTLSCSPISGHRSVSWYQQTPGQGLQFLFEYFSETQRNKGNFPGRFSGRQFSNSRSEMNVSTLELGDSALYLCASSFTSDGAGYTFGSGTRLTVV.